The 13 T cell receptor beta chains presented below share a single source sample, sequenced in a study of OX40 agonist ivuxolimab in advanced cancers. The library was made by the immunoSEQ multiplex PCR assay. The clones in this table, taken by TCRdb from immuneACCESS, are in-frame only. Not every clone is retained; where verified, under half of the shortfall comes from an unresolved V gene, and the cause of the rest is unknown. This sample has about 100,000 clones in its table, and about 96% of those were observed once. Of the sample, roughly 2.1% falls within the top ten clones. The material was CD4+ or CD8+ T cells sorted from blood, obtained in a trial of the OX40 agonist ivuxolimab. These receptor sequences come from an adult with an advanced solid tumor such as melanoma, head and neck, liver or kidney cancer.

The V gene is TRBV5-8, the J gene TRBJ2-2; D unclear. CDR3 length: 15 amino acids. Germline V gene data show CDR1 as SGHTS and CDR2 as YDEGEE. V lost 2 bases and J 3 bases, leaving 11 bases between the germline ends. The CDR3 sequence: CASSFQATDTGELFF. The CDR3 DNA reads TGTGCCAGCAGCTTTCAGGCCACGGACACCGGGGAGCTGTTTTTT.

The rearrangement links TRBV5-4 to TRBJ2-7, with no clear D. Germline values: CDR1 SGHNT, CDR2 YYREEE (reference sequence). CDR3 length: 13 residues. V lost 1 base, J lost 3 bases, and 8 bases lay in between. The CDR3 reads CASSLSGNYEQYF. The DNA for the CDR3 is TGTGCCAGCAGCTTGTCAGGAAACTACGAGCAGTACTTC. Using reference TRBV5-4 and TRBJ2-7 for the parts outside the CDR3, the full variable domain is ETGVTQSPTHLIKTRGQQVTLRCSSQSGHNTVSWYQQALGQGPQFIFQYYREEENGRGNFPPRFSGLQFPNYSSELNVNALELDDSALYLCASSLSGNYEQYFGPGTRLTVT.

The gene calls are TRBV19 and TRBJ1-2; the match to TRBD1 covers 10 bases. The CDR3 totals 14 residues. Germline CDR1 is LNHDA and CDR2 is SQIVND (reference sequence). V shed 7 bases, J shed 6 bases, and the junction held 8 bases outside the gene matches. CDR3 nucleotides: TGTGCCAGTACCATGACAGGGGGCGCGCATGGCTACACCTTC. This encodes CASTMTGGAHGYTF. The whole variable domain, remainder taken from reference TRBV19 and TRBJ1-2, is DGGITQSPKYLFRKEGQNVTLSCEQNLNHDAMYWYRQDPGQGLRLIYYSQIVNDFQKGDIAEGYSVSREKKESFPLTVTSAQKNPTAFYLCASTMTGGAHGYTFGSGTRLTVV.

This clone was counted a single time. This sequence joins TRBV9 and TRBJ2-1, with 9 bases aligning to TRBD1. Germline V gene sequence: CDR1 SGDLS, CDR2 YYNGEE. There are 16 residues in the CDR3. The J segment lost 2 bases and the V segment lost 0 bases, leaving 3 bases of the junction unmatched. As DNA, the CDR3 is TGTGCCAGCAGCGTAGGGGGACAGGGACCCTACAATGAGCAGTTCTTC. Its translation: CASSVGGQGPYNEQFF.

The chain links TRBV4-1 to TRBJ2-7, with 7 bases matching TRBD2. The ends lost 0 bases at V and 2 bases at J; junction bases unmatched: 7. The CDR3 is made up of 16 amino acids. Per the germline V gene, CDR1 is MGHRA and CDR2 is YSYEKL. CDR3 sequence reads: CASSQDSREPTYEQYF. CDR3 nucleotides: TGCGCCAGCAGCCAAGATTCGCGGGAGCCGACCTACGAGCAGTACTTC.

The V call is TRBV6-6, the J call TRBJ1-1; 9 nucleotides align to TRBD1. CDR3 size: 14 residues. Germline CDR1 MNHNY, CDR2 SVGAGI (reference sequence). V shed 5 bases, J shed 5 bases, and the junction held 6 bases outside the gene matches. The CDR3 reads CASSIQGARTEAFF. The CDR3 DNA reads TGTGCCAGCAGTATACAGGGGGCGAGGACTGAAGCTTTCTTT.

V and J are TRBV6-5 and TRBJ2-7; D uncertain. Per germline, CDR1 MNHEY and CDR2 SVGAGI. This CDR3 is built from 15 residues. V lost 2 bases and J 5 bases, leaving 16 bases between the germline ends. The CDR3 loop reads CASSYESWVSDEQYF. The CDR3 bases are TGTGCCAGCAGTTACGAGAGTTGGGTGTCCGACGAGCAGTACTTC.

V gene TRBV7-9 combines with J gene TRBJ1-2, with 12 bases aligning to TRBD1. The V gene's germline CDR1 is SEHNR and CDR2 FQNEAQ (reference sequence). With 7 bases clipped from V and 6 bases from J, the junction kept 6 bases outside the gene matches. CDR3 size: 14 residues. In DNA form, the CDR3 reads TGTGCCAGCAACAGGGGACAGGGGGCTGATGGCTACACCTTC. Protein sequence: CASNRGQGADGYTF.

This clone appeared once. The chain uses TRBV27 and TRBJ2-7; D remains ambiguous. The CDR3 loop spans 13 amino acids. CDR1 MNHEY and CDR2 SMNVEV come from the germline V gene (reference sequence). V gave up 5 bases and J gave up 4 bases, with 12 bases separating them. For the CDR3, the DNA is TGTGCCAGCAGTCCACAAATAGGTTACGAGCAGTACTTC. It yields the protein CASSPQIGYEQYF.

The V gene is TRBV28, the J gene TRBJ2-1; 11 positions agree with TRBD2. V lost 2 bases, J lost 13 bases, and 10 bases stayed unmatched. Germline lookup yields CDR1 MDHEN and CDR2 SYDVKM. This CDR3 region has 15 residues. The CDR3 is CASSLRALTSGAQFF. Here the CDR3 DNA reads TGTGCCAGCAGTTTACGGGCTCTGACTAGCGGGGCACAGTTCTTC.

The V gene is TRBV6-5, the J gene TRBJ1-1, with D unresolved. V lost 0 bases to trimming and J lost 3 bases, with 11 bases between them. CDR1 and CDR2 (germline): MNHEY, SVGAGI. The length of the CDR3 is 15 residues. Here the CDR3 reads CASSYSGGVDTEAFF. The CDR3 DNA follows: TGTGCCAGCAGTTACTCCGGCGGGGTCGACACTGAAGCTTTCTTT.

The rearrangement links TRBV19 to TRBJ1-1, with D perhaps TRBD1 (6 bases). Per germline, CDR1 LNHDA and CDR2 SQIVND (reference sequence). There are 13 residues in the CDR3. V lost 5 bases and J 5 bases, leaving 12 bases between the germline ends. The CDR3 sequence is CASSPGVGTEAFF. The DNA of the CDR3 is TGTGCCAGTAGTCCAGGGGTTGGAACTGAAGCTTTCTTT.

The chain links TRBV5-8 to TRBJ1-5; TRBD1 matches 7 bases. Germline-derived CDR1 and CDR2 are SGHTS and YDEGEE. The CDR3 consists of 15 residues. V lost 0 bases and J lost 4; bases outside the gene matches: 4. This chain's CDR3 is CASSLAPTGNQPQHF. The DNA for the CDR3 is TGTGCCAGCAGCTTGGCCCCGACAGGGAATCAGCCCCAGCATTTT. Complete variable domain (other parts from reference TRBV5-8 and TRBJ1-5): EAGVTQSPTHLIKTRGQQATLRCSPISGHTSVYWYQQALGLGLQFLLWYDEGEERNRGNFPPRFSGRQFPNYSSELNVNALELEDSALYLCASSLAPTGNQPQHFGDGTRLSIL.